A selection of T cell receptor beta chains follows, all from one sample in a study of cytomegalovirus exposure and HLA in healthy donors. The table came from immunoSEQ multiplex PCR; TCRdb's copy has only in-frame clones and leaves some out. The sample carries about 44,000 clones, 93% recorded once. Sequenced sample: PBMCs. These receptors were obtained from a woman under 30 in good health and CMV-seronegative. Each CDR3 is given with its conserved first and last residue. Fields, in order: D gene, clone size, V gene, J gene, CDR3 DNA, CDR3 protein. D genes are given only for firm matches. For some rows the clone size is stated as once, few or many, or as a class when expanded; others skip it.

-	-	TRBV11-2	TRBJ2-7	TGTGCCAGCAGCTTCCTATCCTTAAGCTCCTACGAGCAGTACTTC	CASSFLSLSSYEQYF
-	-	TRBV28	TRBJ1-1	TGTGCCAGCAGTCCTCCCATGAGGATCACTGAAGCTTTCTTT	CASSPPMRITEAFF
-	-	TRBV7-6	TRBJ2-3	TGTGCCAGCAGTCCCGTAGGGGCCAGCACAGATACGCAGTATTTT	CASSPVGASTDTQYF
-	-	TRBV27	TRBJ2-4	TGTGCCAGCAGTCCCTTCGGAGTAGGCAAAAACATTCAGTACTTC	CASSPFGVGKNIQYF
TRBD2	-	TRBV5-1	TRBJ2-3	TGCGCCAGCAGACTAGCGGGACCCACAGATACGCAGTATTTT	CASRLAGPTDTQYF
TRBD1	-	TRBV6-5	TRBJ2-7	TGTGCCAGCAGCGGACAGGGTGACGAGCAGTACTTC	CASSGQGDEQYF
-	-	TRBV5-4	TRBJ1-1	TGTGCCAGCAGCTCCGGAGGCATCATGAACACTGAAGCTTTCTTT	CASSSGGIMNTEAFF
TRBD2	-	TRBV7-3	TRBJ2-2	TGTGCCAGCAGCCGGGCCGGGACTAGCGGGAGGACCGGGGAGCTGTTTTTT	CASSRAGTSGRTGELFF
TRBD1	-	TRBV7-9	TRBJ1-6	TGTGCCAGCAGCTCCGGGGACAGGGGATCACCCCTCCACTTT	CASSSGDRGSPLHF
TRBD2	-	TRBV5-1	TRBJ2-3	TGCGCCAGCAGCTTGCGGTTAACTAGCGGGGCAAGCACAGATACGCAGTATTTT	CASSLRLTSGASTDTQYF
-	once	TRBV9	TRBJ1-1	TGTGCCAGCAGCGTAGGATCAGGGGACGCGGGCACTGAAGCTTTCTTT	CASSVGSGDAGTEAFF
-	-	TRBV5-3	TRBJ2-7	TGTGCCAGAAGCTTGCCGATAATAATAGCCTACGAGCAGTACTTC	CARSLPIIIAYEQYF
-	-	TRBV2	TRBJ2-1	TGTGCCAGCAGTGACGTGGGGCGCATCTTCTTC	CASSDVGRIFF
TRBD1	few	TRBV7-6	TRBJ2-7	TGTGCCAGCAGCTTAGCCGGGACAGTAAACGAGCAGTACTTC	CASSLAGTVNEQYF
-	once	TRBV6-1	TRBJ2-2	TGTGCCAGCAGGAGGAGCACCGGGGAGCTGTTTTTT	CASRRSTGELFF
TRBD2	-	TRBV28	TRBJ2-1	TGTGCCAGCTCTTCTCGGAGACCAGCGGGACTCACCTACAATGAGCAGTTCTTC	CASSSRRPAGLTYNEQFF
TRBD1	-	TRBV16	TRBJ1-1	TGTGCCAGCAGCCAAACGGGACAGGGGACTGAAGCTTTCTTT	CASSQTGQGTEAFF
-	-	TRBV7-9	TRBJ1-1	TGTGCCAGCAGCCCAGAACGGGGGAGGGACACTGAAGCTTTCTTT	CASSPERGRDTEAFF
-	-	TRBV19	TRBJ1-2	TGTGCCAGTAGTCCGGACAGAAACTATGGCTACACCTTC	CASSPDRNYGYTF
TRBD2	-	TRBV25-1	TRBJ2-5	TGTGCCAGCAGTGACGGACTAGCGGGTGAGACCCAGTACTTC	CASSDGLAGETQYF
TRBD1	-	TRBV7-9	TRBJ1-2	TGTGCCAGCAGCCCAGATCCGGGACAGGGGGCGTCGTCCTATGGCTACACCTTC	CASSPDPGQGASSYGYTF
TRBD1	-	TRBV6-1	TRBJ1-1	TGTGCCAGCAGACCGACAGGGGGGGGAACTGAAGCTTTCTTT	CASRPTGGGTEAFF
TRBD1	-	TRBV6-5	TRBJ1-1	TGTGCCAGCAGATCCTTAAGACAGGGTAGTACTGAAGCTTTCTTT	CASRSLRQGSTEAFF